The present TCR beta chain was sequenced within a study of T cells in women clearing cervical HPV infection. Study-wide background: Case blood drawn at lesion detection; control blood after infection cleared.

On this clone itself: The CDR3 end falls 3 residues outside the read, so it is completed with the germline J gene.

V was pared by 4 bases and J by 4 bases, with 7 bases of the junction left unmatched. The V gene's germline CDR1 is MNHNS and CDR2 SASEGT. This CDR3 has 15 residues. The table came from immunoSEQ multiplex PCR; TCRdb's copy has only in-frame clones and leaves some out. The sample is made up of 42,000 or so clones, and the top ten hold 4.8% of it. This chain connects TRBV6-1 to TRBJ2-7, with TRBD1 identical over 10 bases. The receptor's source is a woman aged 18 to 75 with a cervical HPV16 infection that either progressed to CIN3+ or cleared (not recorded which). The sample taken for sequencing was blood buffy coat. The CDR3 protein is CASSVQTGGAYEQYF. Partial CDR3 DNA: TGTGCCAGCAGTGTCCAGACAGGGGGCGCTTACGAG.